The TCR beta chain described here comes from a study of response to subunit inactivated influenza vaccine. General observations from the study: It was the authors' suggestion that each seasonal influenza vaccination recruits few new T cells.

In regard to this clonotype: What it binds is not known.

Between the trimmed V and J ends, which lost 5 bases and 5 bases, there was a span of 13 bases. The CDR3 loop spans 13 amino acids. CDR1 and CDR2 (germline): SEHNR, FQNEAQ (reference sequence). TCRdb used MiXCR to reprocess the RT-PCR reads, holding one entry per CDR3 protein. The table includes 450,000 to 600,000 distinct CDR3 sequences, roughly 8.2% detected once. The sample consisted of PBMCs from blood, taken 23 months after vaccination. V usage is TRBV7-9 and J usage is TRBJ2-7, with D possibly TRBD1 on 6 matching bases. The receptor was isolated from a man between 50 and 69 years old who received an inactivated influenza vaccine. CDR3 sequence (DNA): TGTGCCAGCAGCCGCGAAGGGGGAAACGAGCAGTACTTC. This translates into CASSREGGNEQYF.